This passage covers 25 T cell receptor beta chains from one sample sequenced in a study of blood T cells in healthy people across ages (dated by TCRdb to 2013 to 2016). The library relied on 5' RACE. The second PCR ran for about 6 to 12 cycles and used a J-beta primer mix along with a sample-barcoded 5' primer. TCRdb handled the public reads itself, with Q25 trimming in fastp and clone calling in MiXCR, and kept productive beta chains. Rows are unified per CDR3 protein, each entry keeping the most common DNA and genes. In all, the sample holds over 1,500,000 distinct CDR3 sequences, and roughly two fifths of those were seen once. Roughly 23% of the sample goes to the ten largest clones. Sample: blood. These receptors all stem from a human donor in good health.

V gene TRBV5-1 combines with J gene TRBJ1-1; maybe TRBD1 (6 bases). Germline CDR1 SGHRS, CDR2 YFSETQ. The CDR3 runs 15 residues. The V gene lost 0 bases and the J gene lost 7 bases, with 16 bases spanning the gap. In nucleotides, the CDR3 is TGCGCCAGCAGCTTGGGCAGAGCGAGGGGGATTGAAGCTTTCTTT. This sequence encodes CASSLGRARGIEAFF.

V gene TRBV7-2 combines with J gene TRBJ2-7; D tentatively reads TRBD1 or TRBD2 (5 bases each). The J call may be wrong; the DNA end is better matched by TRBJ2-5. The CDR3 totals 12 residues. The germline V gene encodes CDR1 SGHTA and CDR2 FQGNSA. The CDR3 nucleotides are TGTGCCAGCGGGGGTTTTAGGGAGACCCAGTACTTC. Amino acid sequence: CASGGFRETQYF.

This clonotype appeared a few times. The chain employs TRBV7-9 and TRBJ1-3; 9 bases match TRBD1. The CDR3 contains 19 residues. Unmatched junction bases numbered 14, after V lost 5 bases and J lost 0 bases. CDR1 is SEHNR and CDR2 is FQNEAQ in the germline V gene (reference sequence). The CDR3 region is CASSRHRGQGTSSGNTIYF. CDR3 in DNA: TGTGCCAGCAGCCGTCACCGCGGACAGGGGACTTCCTCTGGAAACACCATATATTTT.

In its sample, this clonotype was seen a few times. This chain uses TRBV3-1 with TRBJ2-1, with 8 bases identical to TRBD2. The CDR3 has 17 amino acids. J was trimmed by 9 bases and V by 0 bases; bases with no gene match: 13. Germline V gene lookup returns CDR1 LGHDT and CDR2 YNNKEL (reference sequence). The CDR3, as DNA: TGTGCCAGCAGCCAAGACCCAACTAGCGGACTACATCTTGAGCAGTTCTTC. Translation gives CASSQDPTSGLHLEQFF.

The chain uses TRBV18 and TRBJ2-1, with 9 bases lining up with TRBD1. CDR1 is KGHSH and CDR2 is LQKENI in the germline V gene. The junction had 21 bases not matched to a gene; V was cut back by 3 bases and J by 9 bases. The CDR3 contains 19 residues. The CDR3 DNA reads TGTGCCAGCTCACCGAGGGAACGGGACAGGGAATCGGAGTGGGGTGAGCAGTTCTTC. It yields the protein CASSPRERDRESEWGEQFF.

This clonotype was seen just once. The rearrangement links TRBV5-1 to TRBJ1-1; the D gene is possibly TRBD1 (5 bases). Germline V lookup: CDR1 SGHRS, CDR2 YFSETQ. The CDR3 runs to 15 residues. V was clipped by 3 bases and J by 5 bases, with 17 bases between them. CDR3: CASSWGFGDGTEAFF. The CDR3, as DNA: TGCGCCAGCAGCTGGGGGTTCGGGGATGGGACTGAAGCTTTCTTT.

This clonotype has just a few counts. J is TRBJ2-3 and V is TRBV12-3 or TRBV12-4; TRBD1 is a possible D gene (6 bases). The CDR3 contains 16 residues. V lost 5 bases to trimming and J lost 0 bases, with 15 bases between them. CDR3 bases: TGTGCCAGCAGTCCCCTCGGGACAACGAGCACAGATACGCAGTATTTT. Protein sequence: CASSPLGTTSTDTQYF.

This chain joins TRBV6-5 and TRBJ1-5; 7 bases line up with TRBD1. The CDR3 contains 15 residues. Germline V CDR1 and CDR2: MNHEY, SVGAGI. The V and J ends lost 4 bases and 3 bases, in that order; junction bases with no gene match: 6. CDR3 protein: CASSSTGFSNQPQHF. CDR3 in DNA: TGTGCCAGCAGTTCGACAGGGTTTTCCAATCAGCCCCAGCATTTT.

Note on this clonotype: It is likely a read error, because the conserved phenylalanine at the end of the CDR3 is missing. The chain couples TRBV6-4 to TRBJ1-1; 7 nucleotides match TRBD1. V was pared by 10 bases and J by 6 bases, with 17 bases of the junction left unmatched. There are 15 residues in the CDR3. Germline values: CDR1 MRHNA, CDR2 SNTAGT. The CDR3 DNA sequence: TGTGCCACAGAGACAGGGCACGAGGGCGGCGCTGAAGCTTTCTCT. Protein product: CATETGHEGGAEAFS.

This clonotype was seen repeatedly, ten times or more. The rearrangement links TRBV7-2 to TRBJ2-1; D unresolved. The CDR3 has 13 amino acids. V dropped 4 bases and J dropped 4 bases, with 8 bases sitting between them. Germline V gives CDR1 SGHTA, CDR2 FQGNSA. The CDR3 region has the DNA TGTGCCAGCAGCTACGCAAGATACAATGAGCAGTTCTTC. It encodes CASSYARYNEQFF.

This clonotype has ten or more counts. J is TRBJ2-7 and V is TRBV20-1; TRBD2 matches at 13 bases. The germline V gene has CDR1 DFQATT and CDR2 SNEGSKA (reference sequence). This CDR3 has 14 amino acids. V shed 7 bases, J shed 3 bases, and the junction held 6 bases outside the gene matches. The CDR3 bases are TGCAGTGTCCCAGGGACTAGCGGGAACTACGAGCAGTACTTC. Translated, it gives CSVPGTSGNYEQYF.

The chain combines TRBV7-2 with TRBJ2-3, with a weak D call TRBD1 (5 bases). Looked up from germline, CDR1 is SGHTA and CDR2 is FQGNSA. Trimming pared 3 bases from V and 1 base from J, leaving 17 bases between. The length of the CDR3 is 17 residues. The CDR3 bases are TGTGCCAGCAGCTTTCGTTCATATATCAGGGGCACAGATACGCAGTATTTT. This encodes CASSFRSYIRGTDTQYF.

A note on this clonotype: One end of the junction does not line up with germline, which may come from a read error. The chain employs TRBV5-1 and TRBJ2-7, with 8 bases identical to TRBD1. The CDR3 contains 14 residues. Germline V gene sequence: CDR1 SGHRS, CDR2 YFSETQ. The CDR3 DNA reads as TGCGCCGGCAGCGCAGGACAGGGAACCCACGAGCAGTACTTC. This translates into CAGSAGQGTHEQYF.

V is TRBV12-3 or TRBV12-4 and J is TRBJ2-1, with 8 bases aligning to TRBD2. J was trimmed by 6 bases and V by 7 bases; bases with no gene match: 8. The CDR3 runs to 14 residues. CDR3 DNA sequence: TGTGCCAGCACCACCCAAAGCGGGAGCAATGAGCAGTTCTTC. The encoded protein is CASTTQSGSNEQFF.

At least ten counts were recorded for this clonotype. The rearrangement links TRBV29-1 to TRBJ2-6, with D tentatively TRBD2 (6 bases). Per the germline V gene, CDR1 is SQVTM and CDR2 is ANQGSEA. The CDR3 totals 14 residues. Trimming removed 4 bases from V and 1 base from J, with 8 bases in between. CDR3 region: CSVGGASGANVLTF. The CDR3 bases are TGCAGCGTTGGCGGGGCGTCTGGGGCCAACGTCCTGACTTTC.

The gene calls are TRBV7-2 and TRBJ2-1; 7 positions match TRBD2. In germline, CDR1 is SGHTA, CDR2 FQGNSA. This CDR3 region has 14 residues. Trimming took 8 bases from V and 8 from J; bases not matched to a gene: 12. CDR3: CASGRGLVADEQFF. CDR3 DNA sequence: TGTGCCAGCGGCCGCGGACTAGTTGCCGATGAGCAGTTCTTC.

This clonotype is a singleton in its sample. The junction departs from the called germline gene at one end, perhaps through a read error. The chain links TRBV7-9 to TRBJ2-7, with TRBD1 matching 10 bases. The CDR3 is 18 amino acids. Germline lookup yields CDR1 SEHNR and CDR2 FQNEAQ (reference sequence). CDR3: CASRLAPGLGTGDYEQYF. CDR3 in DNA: TGTGCCAGCAGATTAGCCCCTGGTCTGGGGACAGGGGATTACGAGCAGTACTTC.

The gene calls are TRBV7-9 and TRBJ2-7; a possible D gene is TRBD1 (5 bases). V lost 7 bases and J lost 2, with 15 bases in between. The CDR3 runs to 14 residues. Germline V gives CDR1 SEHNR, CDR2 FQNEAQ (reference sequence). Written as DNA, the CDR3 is TGTGCCAGCAACATAAGAGACAGTACCTACGAGCAGTACTTC. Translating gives CASNIRDSTYEQYF.

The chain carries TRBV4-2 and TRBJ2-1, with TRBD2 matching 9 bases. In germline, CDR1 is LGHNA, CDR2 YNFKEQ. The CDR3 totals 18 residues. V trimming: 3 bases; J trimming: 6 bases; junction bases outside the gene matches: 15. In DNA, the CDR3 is TGTGCCAGCAGCCAGGAATCCAGCGGGGGGCCAAAAGCCAATGAGCAGTTCTTC. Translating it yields CASSQESSGGPKANEQFF.

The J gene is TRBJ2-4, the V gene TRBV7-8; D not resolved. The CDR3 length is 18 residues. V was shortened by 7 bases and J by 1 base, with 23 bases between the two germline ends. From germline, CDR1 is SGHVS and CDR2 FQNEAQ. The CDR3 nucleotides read TGTGCCAGCACCCCAGGCAGACTTGTTATTCGGGCCAAAAACATTCAGTACTTC. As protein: CASTPGRLVIRAKNIQYF.

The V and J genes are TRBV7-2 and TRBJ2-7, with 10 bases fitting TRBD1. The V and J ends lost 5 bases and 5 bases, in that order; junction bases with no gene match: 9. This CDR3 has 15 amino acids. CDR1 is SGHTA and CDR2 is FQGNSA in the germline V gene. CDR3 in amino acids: CASSVTGGVFNEQYF. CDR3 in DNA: TGTGCCAGCAGCGTGACAGGGGGCGTATTCAACGAGCAGTACTTC.

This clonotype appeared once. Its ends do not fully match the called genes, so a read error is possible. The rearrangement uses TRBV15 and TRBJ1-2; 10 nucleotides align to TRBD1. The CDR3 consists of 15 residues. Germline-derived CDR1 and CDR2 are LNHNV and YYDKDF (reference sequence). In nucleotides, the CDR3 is TGTGCCACCGGCAGAAAGGGGGGGACAGGGGTCGGCTACACCTTC. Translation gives CATGRKGGTGVGYTF. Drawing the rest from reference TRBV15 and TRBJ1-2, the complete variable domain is DAMVIQNPRYQVTQFGKPVTLSCSQTLNHNVMYWYQQKSSQAPKLLFHYYDKDFNNEADTPDNFQSRRPNTSFCFLDIRSPGLGDTAMYLCATGRKGGTGVGYTFGSGTRLTVV.

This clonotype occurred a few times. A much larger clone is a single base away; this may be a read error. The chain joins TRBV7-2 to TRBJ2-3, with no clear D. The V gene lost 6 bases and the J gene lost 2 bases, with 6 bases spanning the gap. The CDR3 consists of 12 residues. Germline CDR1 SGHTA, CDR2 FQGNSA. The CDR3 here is CASRPNTDTQYF. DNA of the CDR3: TGTGCCAGCAGACCGAACACAGATACGCAGTATTTT.

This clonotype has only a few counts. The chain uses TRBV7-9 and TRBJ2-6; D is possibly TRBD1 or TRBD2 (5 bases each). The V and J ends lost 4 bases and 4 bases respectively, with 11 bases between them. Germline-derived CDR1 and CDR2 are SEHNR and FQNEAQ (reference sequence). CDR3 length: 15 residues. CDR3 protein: CASSSGTPGANVLTF. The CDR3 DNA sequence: TGTGCCAGCAGCTCCGGGACCCCAGGGGCCAACGTCCTGACTTTC.

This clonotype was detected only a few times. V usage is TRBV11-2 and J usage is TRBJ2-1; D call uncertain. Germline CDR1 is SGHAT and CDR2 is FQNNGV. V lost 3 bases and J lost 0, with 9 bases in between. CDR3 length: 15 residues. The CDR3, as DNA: TGTGCCAGCAGCTTTAGGTGGAGCTCCTACAATGAGCAGTTCTTC. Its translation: CASSFRWSSYNEQFF.